The following is a TCR beta chain sequence with its context. Antigen: not known. These data belong to a study of T cell responses to AZD1222 COVID-19 vaccine. Study-wide results and limits: In the spike-specific TCR repertoire, nearly half reportedly target unmutated variant regions. CD4 TCRs linked to vaccination spanned spike, dominating at 160-218 and 743-854.

Using immunoSEQ multiplex PCR, the repertoire was profiled, and TCRdb retains in-frame clones only, with some absent. The table shows under 150,000 clones, with 75% to 90% occurring only once. The CDR3 totals 11 residues. Per germline, CDR1 MNHEY and CDR2 SVGEGT. V lost 5 bases to trimming and J lost 3 bases, with 4 bases between them. The material sequenced was peripheral blood, taken on day 0 of AZD1222 vaccination. J is TRBJ1-1 and V is TRBV6-2 or TRBV6-3; D not resolved. The TCR comes from an adult in good health. DNA of the CDR3: TGTGCCAGCAGTCCCGACACTGAAGCTTTCTTT. Translating it yields CASSPDTEAFF.